These 29 T cell receptor beta chains were sequenced from one sample in a study of cytomegalovirus exposure and HLA in healthy donors. Primers for the PCR totalled 60 Vbeta and 13 Jbeta. Some clones are missing from TCRdb's copy, which holds only in-frame ones; the method was immunoSEQ multiplex PCR. The table includes 160,000 or so clones, approximately 84% detected once. The sample consisted of PBMCs. These receptors were taken from a man over 45 in good health and CMV-seropositive.

The chain links TRBV19 to TRBJ1-2; 8 positions match TRBD1. Germline CDR1 and CDR2: LNHDA and SQIVND (reference sequence). The CDR3 has 14 amino acids. The V and J ends lost 5 bases and 4 bases, in that order; junction bases with no gene match: 6. CDR3 in amino acids: CASSYRDRTYGYTF. The CDR3 region has the DNA TGTGCCAGTAGTTACCGGGACAGGACCTATGGCTACACCTTC.

The V and J genes are TRBV18 and TRBJ1-2, with D unresolved. The V and J ends lost 2 bases and 3 bases respectively, with 7 bases between them. Germline V lookup: CDR1 KGHSH, CDR2 LQKENI. This CDR3 is 13 amino acids long. In DNA, the CDR3 is TGTGCCAGCTCACCAGAGCGGCACTATGGCTACACCTTC. Its protein is CASSPERHYGYTF.

This chain links TRBV5-1 with TRBJ2-2; D ambiguous. Trimming took off 4 bases at V and 5 bases at J, with 6 bases between the two ends. This CDR3 has 12 amino acids. The germline V gene has CDR1 SGHRS and CDR2 YFSETQ. The CDR3 nucleotides are TGCGCCAGCAGCGAGCCTACCGGGGAGCTGTTTTTT. Its protein is CASSEPTGELFF.

The chain is built from TRBV11-2 and TRBJ2-1; 13 bases are a match to TRBD2. The CDR3 loop spans 16 amino acids. Germline CDR1 and CDR2: SGHAT and FQNNGV. Unmatched junction bases numbered 6, after V lost 5 bases and J lost 5 bases. CDR3 in DNA: TGTGCCAGCAGCCTCCAGGGACTAGCGGGGCACAATGAGCAGTTCTTC. This translates into CASSLQGLAGHNEQFF.

The genes are TRBV6-6 and TRBJ2-3; D is undetermined. Looked up from germline, CDR1 is MNHNY and CDR2 is SVGAGI (reference sequence). The germline V and J ends were trimmed by 5 bases and 0 bases, with 12 bases remaining between them. This CDR3 is 15 amino acids long. The CDR3 reads CASSPPGESTDTQYF. The CDR3 nucleotides are TGTGCCAGCAGTCCCCCGGGTGAGAGCACAGATACGCAGTATTTT.

The J gene is TRBJ2-3, the V gene TRBV27; 10 bases line up with TRBD2. Germline V gene lookup returns CDR1 MNHEY and CDR2 SMNVEV (reference sequence). J was trimmed by 1 base and V by 6 bases; bases with no gene match: 10. This CDR3 is 17 amino acids long. CDR3 nucleotide sequence: TGTGCCAGCAGAATCGGTCCCGGGACTAGCGGCACAGATACGCAGTATTTT. This sequence encodes CASRIGPGTSGTDTQYF.

The V call is TRBV6-5, the J call TRBJ1-2; tentative D call: TRBD1 (6 bases). Looked up from germline, CDR1 is MNHEY and CDR2 is SVGAGI. The V gene lost 5 bases and the J gene lost 4 bases, with 14 bases spanning the gap. The CDR3 consists of 14 residues. DNA of the CDR3: TGTGCCAGCAGTACACAGGGAGCCATCTATGGCTACACCTTC. Protein product: CASSTQGAIYGYTF.

The chain couples TRBV5-1 to TRBJ2-7; D is ambiguous. The CDR3 runs to 13 residues. V shed 1 base and J shed 0 bases, with 5 bases lying between them. Germline CDR1 reads SGHRS; CDR2 reads YFSETQ. The CDR3 spells CASSLSPSYEQYF. The CDR3 bases are TGCGCCAGCAGCTTGTCTCCCTCCTACGAGCAGTACTTC. The entire variable domain, with the rest obtained from reference TRBV5-1 and TRBJ2-7, is as follows: KAGVTQTPRYLIKTRGQQVTLSCSPISGHRSVSWYQQTPGQGLQFLFEYFSETQRNKGNFPGRFSGRQFSNSRSEMNVSTLELGDSALYLCASSLSPSYEQYFGPGTRLTVT.

J is TRBJ1-2 and V is TRBV28; D may be TRBD1 (6 bases). The germline V gene encodes CDR1 MDHEN and CDR2 SYDVKM. V was clipped by 3 bases and J by 1 base, with 12 bases between them. This CDR3 has 15 amino acids. This CDR3 reads CASSFGGLSNYGYTF. The CDR3 region has the DNA TGTGCCAGCAGTTTCGGGGGGCTAAGTAACTATGGCTACACCTTC.

The rearrangement joins TRBV5-1 to TRBJ2-7; a weak D match, TRBD2 (5 bases). There are 14 residues in the CDR3. V dropped 0 bases and J dropped 4 bases, with 11 bases sitting between them. The germline V gene has CDR1 SGHRS and CDR2 YFSETQ. CDR3 in DNA: TGCGCCAGCAGCTTGGTAGTTGGAGGTTACGAGCAGTACTTC. It specifies CASSLVVGGYEQYF.

J is TRBJ2-7 and V is TRBV21-1; the table gives TRBD2 as D, unverified against the DNA. TRBV21-1 is noted as a pseudogene. This CDR3 has 17 residues. The CDR3 sequence: CASSKEGGRTSSYEQYF. The CDR3 DNA follows: TGTGCCAGCAGCAAAGAGGGGGGACGGACTAGCTCCTACGAGCAGTACTTC.

The chain employs TRBV7-2 and TRBJ2-7; unclear D gene. V gave up 0 bases and J gave up 3 bases, with 6 bases separating them. The CDR3 totals 13 residues. CDR1 and CDR2 from the germline V gene are SGHTA and FQGNSA. The CDR3: CASSLAADYEQYF. In DNA, the CDR3 is TGTGCCAGCAGCTTAGCGGCGGACTACGAGCAGTACTTC.

This clone was seen once. This chain connects TRBV27 to TRBJ2-2, with 9 positions matching TRBD2. The CDR3 extends over 16 amino acids. V was clipped by 2 bases and J by 6 bases; unmatched bases: 7. CDR1 and CDR2 from the germline V gene are MNHEY and SMNVEV (reference sequence). The CDR3: CASSLIRGRVAGELFF. As DNA, the CDR3 is TGTGCCAGCAGTTTAATCCGCGGGAGGGTCGCCGGGGAGCTGTTTTTT.

The chain recombines TRBV28 with TRBJ2-1; 9 bases map to TRBD2. The CDR3 covers 14 residues. The ends lost 3 bases at V and 5 bases at J; junction bases unmatched: 2. The V gene's germline CDR1 is MDHEN and CDR2 SYDVKM. CDR3 in amino acids: CASSFLAGNNEQFF. In nucleotides, the CDR3 is TGTGCCAGCAGTTTCCTAGCGGGAAACAATGAGCAGTTCTTC.

In this sample, this clone turned up a few times. The CDR3 sequence is CASSYNRGGIYEQYF. The CDR3 coding sequence is TGCGCCAGCAGCTACAACAGGGGAGGTATTTACGAGCAGTACTTC. This chain links TRBV4-3 with TRBJ2-7, with a tentative D call TRBD1 (7 bases). Germline CDR1 is LGHNA and CDR2 is YSLEER. The CDR3 is 15 residues long. Trimming removed 5 bases at V and 4 bases at J, with 18 bases between.

J is TRBJ2-1 and V is TRBV7-3; TRBD2 agrees at 12 bases. The germline V gene encodes CDR1 SGHTA and CDR2 FQGTGA. Losses at the gene ends were 5 bases for V and 9 bases for J; bases not matched to a gene: 14. This CDR3 is 17 amino acids long. The CDR3, as DNA: TGTGCCAGCAGCCCGAGGACTAGCGGGGCCCCCCCGGGTGAGCAGTTCTTC. This gives the protein CASSPRTSGAPPGEQFF.

V is TRBV7-9 and J is TRBJ1-6, with 8 bases identical to TRBD1. The J segment lost 6 bases and the V segment lost 1 base, leaving 5 bases of the junction unmatched. The CDR3 is made up of 16 amino acids. Germline CDR1 and CDR2: SEHNR and FQNEAQ (reference sequence). This CDR3 is CASSLEQGVFNSPLHF. The CDR3 DNA reads TGTGCCAGCAGCTTAGAACAGGGGGTGTTTAATTCACCCCTCCACTTT.

The chain employs TRBV11-2 and TRBJ2-7, with TRBD2 matching 7 bases. This CDR3 comprises 13 residues. Per germline, CDR1 SGHAT and CDR2 FQNNGV. Trimming at V came to 6 bases and at J to 2 bases, leaving 4 bases not matched to a gene. CDR3 sequence reads: CASSKRGTYEQYF. CDR3 coding DNA: TGTGCCAGCAGTAAGCGGGGCACCTACGAGCAGTACTTC. Variable domain in full (rest from reference TRBV11-2 and TRBJ2-7): EAGVAQSPRYKIIEKRQSVAFWCNPISGHATLYWYQQILGQGPKLLIQFQNNGVVDDSQLPKDRFSAERLKGVDSTLKIQPAKLEDSAVYLCASSKRGTYEQYFGPGTRLTVT.

The rearrangement uses TRBV2 and TRBJ2-4, with TRBD2 as a possible D gene (5 bases). V lost 6 bases, J lost 11 bases, and 17 bases lay in between. Germline CDR1 is SNHLY and CDR2 is FYNNEI. This CDR3 comprises 13 residues. The CDR3 DNA reads as TGTGCCAGCAGCCAGACTACGACGAAGGTTCAGTACTTC. This sequence encodes CASSQTTTKVQYF. Together with reference TRBV2 and TRBJ2-4, the CDR3 gives the full variable domain: EPEVTQTPSHQVTQMGQEVILRCVPISNHLYFYWYRQILGQKVEFLVSFYNNEISEKSEIFDDQFSVERPDGSNFTLKIRSTKLEDSAMYFCASSQTTTKVQYFGAGTRLSVL.

This clone was detected only a few times. The chain combines TRBV2 with TRBJ1-6, with 11 bases lining up with TRBD1. The V segment lost 7 bases and the J segment 0 bases; nucleotides outside the gene matches: 5. CDR1 and CDR2 from the germline V gene are SNHLY and FYNNEI. This CDR3 is 17 amino acids long. CDR3: CASIRTGGFSYNSPLHF. CDR3 nucleotide sequence: TGTGCCAGCATACGGACAGGGGGCTTCTCCTATAATTCACCCCTCCACTTT.

The chain combines TRBV10-3 with TRBJ2-7; the match to TRBD1 covers 7 bases. The CDR3 length is 12 residues. Losses at the gene ends were 7 bases for V and 2 bases for J; bases not matched to a gene: 2. CDR1 and CDR2 (germline): ENHRY, SYGVKD. The CDR3 spells CAITDRAYEQYF. CDR3 sequence (DNA): TGTGCCATCACTGACAGGGCCTACGAGCAGTACTTC.

The CDR3 reads CASSERTAADQPQHF. Here the CDR3 DNA reads TGTGCCAGCAGTGAACGTACCGCGGCCGATCAGCCCCAGCATTTT. The rearrangement uses TRBV6-1 and TRBJ1-5, with D unresolved. CDR3 length: 15 amino acids. V was shortened by 2 bases and J by 5 bases, with 13 bases between the two germline ends. The germline gives CDR1 MNHNS, CDR2 SASEGT.

The genes are TRBV4-1 and TRBJ2-3; D uncertain. This CDR3 comprises 16 residues. CDR1 is MGHRA and CDR2 is YSYEKL in the germline V gene. The V and J ends lost 1 base and 0 bases respectively, with 11 bases between them. CDR3 residues: CASSQVSSPSTDTQYF. The CDR3 bases are TGCGCCAGCAGCCAAGTCTCGAGCCCTAGCACAGATACGCAGTATTTT.

There are a few counts of this clone. This chain joins TRBV11-2 and TRBJ2-1, with unresolved D. The CDR3 length is 14 residues. Deletions cut 5 bases from V and 1 base from J, with 9 bases between. Germline V gene sequence: CDR1 SGHAT, CDR2 FQNNGV. The CDR3 nucleotides read TGTGCCAGCAGCCACGAGATTTCCTACAATGAGCAGTTCTTC. This encodes CASSHEISYNEQFF. Drawing the rest from reference TRBV11-2 and TRBJ2-1, the complete variable domain is EAGVAQSPRYKIIEKRQSVAFWCNPISGHATLYWYQQILGQGPKLLIQFQNNGVVDDSQLPKDRFSAERLKGVDSTLKIQPAKLEDSAVYLCASSHEISYNEQFFGPGTRLTVL.

The rearrangement uses TRBV7-2 and TRBJ2-7; D unclear. The CDR3 runs to 13 residues. Germline-derived CDR1 and CDR2 are SGHTA and FQGNSA. Trimming took 3 bases from V and 2 from J, leaving 8 bases between them. This CDR3 is CASSFERTYEQYF. CDR3 nucleotides: TGTGCCAGCAGCTTTGAGCGAACCTACGAGCAGTACTTC.

This chain links TRBV7-6 with TRBJ1-3, with D unclear. The CDR3 contains 16 residues. V lost 0 bases and J lost 0, with 9 bases in between. CDR1 SGHVS and CDR2 FNYEAQ come from the germline V gene. CDR3 nucleotide sequence: TGTGCCAGCAGCTTAGCGACAACGAGCTCTGGAAACACCATATATTTT. Translating it yields CASSLATTSSGNTIYF.

The gene calls are TRBV6-5 and TRBJ1-1, with D possibly being TRBD1 (6 bases). V lost 2 bases, J lost 1 base, and 8 bases lay in between. CDR3 length equals 14 residues. Germline values: CDR1 MNHEY, CDR2 SVGAGI. Here the CDR3 reads CASSYTGPNTEAFF. In nucleotides, the CDR3 is TGTGCCAGCAGTTACACAGGGCCGAACACTGAAGCTTTCTTT.

This rearrangement joins TRBV4-1 to TRBJ1-2; 7 bases match TRBD1. CDR3 length: 15 residues. The germline V gene encodes CDR1 MGHRA and CDR2 YSYEKL. The V and J ends lost 0 bases and 4 bases, in that order; junction bases with no gene match: 5. The CDR3 coding sequence is TGCGCCAGCAGCCAAGACGGGGGACAGCTCTATGGCTACACCTTC. Encoded protein: CASSQDGGQLYGYTF.

The chain joins TRBV9 to TRBJ2-7; TRBD1 matches at 9 bases. This CDR3 has 15 amino acids. The V gene's germline CDR1 is SGDLS and CDR2 YYNGEE. Trimming cost V 2 bases and J 1 base; bases outside gene matches: 4. DNA for the CDR3: TGTGCCAGCAGCGTCTCTGGACAGGGGTCCTACGAGCAGTACTTC. Translating gives CASSVSGQGSYEQYF.